The 25 T cell receptor beta chains reported below all come from one sample, sequenced in a study of naive and memory T cell subsets (dated by TCRdb to the late 2010s). Libraries were constructed by UMI-ligation and nested PCR. Reads for this sample came from an Illumina MiSeq. To cover both TRBC1 and TRBC2, the beta constant-region primer consisted of an equimolar mix of two oligonucleotides. The ligated cDNA went through four rounds of PCR with nested alpha and beta constant-region primers together with the SP2 primer. Using fastp trimming at Q25 and MiXCR clonotype assembly, TCRdb reanalyzed the public sequencing data and kept in-frame beta chains. Here each entry gathers all rows of one CDR3 protein and keeps the most common genes and DNA. The sample table lists tens of thousands of distinct CDR3 sequences, approximately 9.2% of them with a count of one. The ten largest make up about 1.3% of the sample.

The sample consisted of naive CD8+ T cells from blood. Read against the paper, the sample's cell subset or site label means: naive T cells, CD45RA high CD27+. The receptors were gathered from a human donor in good health.

In this sample, this clonotype turned up many times. The chain couples TRBV29-1 to TRBJ2-7, with TRBD2 identical over 8 bases. With 4 bases clipped from V and 3 bases from J, the junction kept 5 bases outside the gene matches. Germline V gene data show CDR1 as SQVTM and CDR2 as ANQGSEA. This CDR3 has 13 amino acids. The DNA of the CDR3 is TGCAGCGTTGTCGGGGGGGAATTCTACGAGCAGTACTTC. Translating it yields CSVVGGEFYEQYF.

Many counts were recorded for this clonotype. This chain's CDR3 is CASSVGTAEAFF. CDR3 nucleotide sequence: TGTGCCAGCAGCGTAGGGACAGCTGAAGCTTTCTTT. This chain uses TRBV7-9 with TRBJ1-1; TRBD1 agrees at 7 bases. This CDR3 comprises 12 residues. Trimming removed 5 bases from V and 6 bases from J; junction bases left unmatched: 3. Looked up from germline, CDR1 is SEHNR and CDR2 is FQNEAQ (reference sequence).

The sample holds many counts of this clonotype. The chain has TRBV12-3 or TRBV12-4 and TRBJ1-5; D is unclear. Between the trimmed V and J ends, which lost 8 bases and 4 bases, there was a span of 9 bases. The CDR3 spans 12 residues. This CDR3 reads CASQSSNQPQHF. CDR3 in DNA: TGTGCCAGCCAAAGCAGTAATCAGCCCCAGCATTTT.

The chain couples TRBV27 to TRBJ2-5; TRBD2 matches 8 bases. The germline gives CDR1 MNHEY, CDR2 SMNVEV (reference sequence). V dropped 6 bases and J dropped 5; count of bases not matched to a gene: 5. CDR3 length: 13 amino acids. The DNA for the CDR3 is TGTGCCAGCAGAGCGGGAGTACGGGAGACCCAGTACTTC. Its translation is CASRAGVRETQYF.

This clonotype was seen a few times. The V call is TRBV6-2 or TRBV6-3, the J call TRBJ1-5, with a tentative D call TRBD1 (6 bases). Germline values: CDR1 MNHEY, CDR2 SVGEGT. CDR3 size: 14 residues. Deletions cut 6 bases from V and 4 bases from J, with 13 bases between. CDR3 sequence (DNA): TGTGCCAGCAGGACCGGGACATCTAATCAGCCCCAGCATTTT. This encodes CASRTGTSNQPQHF.

The chain has TRBV7-2 and TRBJ2-3; the match to TRBD1 covers 11 bases. This CDR3 has 18 amino acids. Germline loops: CDR1 SGHTA, CDR2 FQGNSA. After removal of 5 bases from V and 2 bases from J, the junction contained 12 bases not matched to a gene. The CDR3 coding sequence is TGTGCCAGCAGCCCCACCTGGACAGGGGGCGTACCCACAGATACGCAGTATTTT. Protein: CASSPTWTGGVPTDTQYF.

The gene calls are TRBV27 and TRBJ2-7; D gene uncertain. The CDR3 extends over 14 amino acids. Germline values: CDR1 MNHEY, CDR2 SMNVEV (reference sequence). Trimming removed 5 bases at V and 3 bases at J, with 14 bases between. The CDR3 is CASSLFVGDYEQYF. The DNA for the CDR3 is TGTGCCAGCAGTCTCTTTGTTGGGGACTACGAGCAGTACTTC.

The rearrangement joins TRBV4-3 to TRBJ2-7; D not certain. Trimming removed 0 bases from V and 3 bases from J, with 9 bases in between. The CDR3 sequence is 14 residues long. CDR1 is LGHNA and CDR2 is YSLEER in the germline V gene. CDR3 protein: CASSQDAGSYEQYF. The CDR3 bases are TGCGCCAGCAGCCAAGATGCAGGCAGCTACGAGCAGTACTTC.

This clonotype was seen a handful of times. V usage is TRBV4-1 and J usage is TRBJ2-1, with no clear D. This CDR3 has 16 residues. Trimming cost V 0 bases and J 0 bases, with 9 bases left between them. Germline V CDR1 and CDR2: MGHRA, YSYEKL. The CDR3 sequence: CASSQDRQISYNEQFF. The DNA for the CDR3 is TGCGCCAGCAGCCAAGATAGGCAGATCTCCTACAATGAGCAGTTCTTC.

The chain joins TRBV15 to TRBJ1-2; D gene ambiguous. This CDR3 has 16 amino acids. The ends were cut back, 1 base at V and 4 bases at J, with 16 bases in the middle. The germline gives CDR1 LNHNV, CDR2 YYDKDF (reference sequence). In DNA form, the CDR3 reads TGTGCCACCAGCAGAGTCCGGGGTTGGGATGGCTATGGCTACACCTTC. Protein: CATSRVRGWDGYGYTF.

This clonotype was seen more than once but under ten times. V usage is TRBV27 and J usage is TRBJ2-7; TRBD1 might be the D (5 bases). With 3 bases removed from V and 7 bases from J, the gap between germline ends came to 13 bases. Per germline, CDR1 MNHEY and CDR2 SMNVEV (reference sequence). This CDR3 is built from 13 residues. The CDR3 region has the DNA TGTGCCAGCAGTTTGGGGCCCCGTCGGGAGCAGTACTTC. This codes for CASSLGPRREQYF.

This clonotype has a handful of counts. The chain joins TRBV2 to TRBJ2-1; D is undetermined. There are 10 residues in the CDR3. V lost 2 bases, J lost 14 bases, and 7 bases lay in between. Germline-derived CDR1 and CDR2 are SNHLY and FYNNEI. DNA for the CDR3: TGTGCCAGCAGTGAACCGCCAGAGTTCTTC. Its translation: CASSEPPEFF.

This clonotype was observed a handful of times. The gene calls are TRBV12-3 or TRBV12-4 and TRBJ2-2; unclear D gene. The germline V and J ends were trimmed by 8 bases and 6 bases, with 19 bases remaining between them. The CDR3 consists of 15 residues. The CDR3 spells CASGQSSPAAGELFF. CDR3 in DNA: TGTGCCAGCGGCCAGTCGTCCCCGGCTGCCGGGGAGCTGTTTTTT.

The chain links TRBV7-9 to TRBJ1-1; D may be TRBD1 (5 bases). This CDR3 is 12 amino acids long. Trimming removed 7 bases at V and 3 bases at J, with 9 bases between. Looked up from germline, CDR1 is SEHNR and CDR2 is FQNEAQ (reference sequence). The CDR3 bases are TGTGCCAGCACCTCGGGGGACACTGAAGCTTTCTTT. This codes for CASTSGDTEAFF. The full variable domain, rest sourced from reference TRBV7-9 and TRBJ1-1, is DTGVSQNPRHKITKRGQNVTFRCDPISEHNRLYWYRQTLGQGPEFLTYFQNEAQLEKSRLLSDRFSAERPKGSFSTLEIQRTEQGDSAMYLCASTSGDTEAFFGQGTRLTVV.

This clonotype was picked up many times. Given a much more abundant clone one base away, this may be a read error. The gene calls are TRBV12-3 or TRBV12-4 and TRBJ1-5; D is unclear. Trimming stripped 7 bases from V and 2 bases from J, with 6 bases between. This CDR3 has 12 residues. The DNA for the CDR3 is TGTGCCAGCACCATGGGCAATCAGCCCCAGCATTTT. It specifies CASTMGNQPQHF.

On this clonotype itself: This may arise from a read error, as a much more abundant clone is one base away. The chain is built from TRBV28 and TRBJ1-2; 8 bases map to TRBD1. This CDR3 spans 14 amino acids. The germline CDR1 and CDR2 sequences are MDHEN and SYDVKM. The CDR3 sequence is CASSFQGAFDGYAF. CDR3 sequence (DNA): TGTGCCAGCAGTTTCCAGGGGGCTTTCGATGGCTACGCCTTC.

The chain joins TRBV7-8 to TRBJ2-3, with D unresolved. CDR1 and CDR2 from the germline V gene are SGHVS and FQNEAQ. The CDR3 length is 15 residues. The ends were cut back, 1 base at V and 2 bases at J, with 10 bases in the middle. CDR3 DNA: TGTGCCAGCAGCTTAGTGGGTGGGAACACAGATACGCAGTATTTT. This encodes CASSLVGGNTDTQYF.

Many counts were recorded for this clonotype. V usage is TRBV7-8 and J usage is TRBJ1-4; weak D call: TRBD1 (5 bases). CDR3 length equals 15 residues. In germline, CDR1 is SGHVS, CDR2 FQNEAQ. Trimming cost V 1 base and J 7 bases, with 13 bases left between them. The CDR3 loop reads CASSLGDRPIEKLFF. The CDR3 nucleotides are TGTGCCAGCAGCTTAGGGGACCGACCGATTGAAAAACTGTTTTTT.

This clonotype was observed many times. The CDR3 loop is CASSLGPEAFF. CDR3 sequence (DNA): TGTGCCAGCAGTTTAGGGCCTGAAGCTTTCTTT. The J gene is TRBJ1-1, the V gene TRBV12-3 or TRBV12-4, with no clear D. The CDR3 totals 11 residues. Trimming pared 1 base from V and 6 bases from J, leaving 3 bases between.

This clonotype was seen ten or more times. The V call is TRBV27, the J call TRBJ2-5; D unclear. V lost 4 bases and J lost 1, with 13 bases in between. The CDR3 extends over 15 amino acids. Germline V gene data show CDR1 as MNHEY and CDR2 as SMNVEV (reference sequence). This CDR3 is CASSSYYAPQETQYF. In DNA, the CDR3 is TGTGCCAGCAGTTCTTACTACGCCCCCCAAGAGACCCAGTACTTC.

Here the CDR3 reads CASSEYRDEQYF. Written as DNA, the CDR3 is TGTGCCAGCAGTGAGTACAGGGACGAGCAGTACTTC. The V and J genes are TRBV2 and TRBJ2-7, with D tentatively TRBD1 (6 bases). V lost 3 bases to trimming and J lost 5 bases, with 8 bases between them. The CDR3 has 12 amino acids. CDR1 SNHLY and CDR2 FYNNEI come from the germline V gene.

This clonotype was detected many times. The chain is built from TRBV15 and TRBJ2-7; 10 positions match TRBD2. The V gene end was trimmed by 1 base and the J gene end by 6 bases; junction bases not matched to a gene: 6. This CDR3 has 15 residues. Germline V gene lookup returns CDR1 LNHNV and CDR2 YYDKDF (reference sequence). This CDR3 reads CATSRGTSGWFEQYF. CDR3 DNA: TGTGCCACCAGCAGAGGGACTAGCGGATGGTTCGAGCAGTACTTC.

Many counts were recorded for this clonotype. The chain has TRBV27 and TRBJ2-5; D is unresolved. Germline CDR1 reads MNHEY; CDR2 reads SMNVEV (reference sequence). The length of the CDR3 is 13 residues. V was clipped by 1 base and J by 2 bases, with 5 bases between them. CDR3 DNA: TGTGCCAGCAGTTTATTCCTGCAAGAGACCCAGTACTTC. It encodes CASSLFLQETQYF.

This clonotype was seen repeatedly, ten times or more. The rearrangement uses TRBV7-9 and TRBJ2-1; TRBD2 matches 11 bases. CDR1 and CDR2 (germline): SEHNR, FQNEAQ (reference sequence). V gave up 4 bases and J gave up 8 bases; unmatched junction bases: 13. The CDR3 runs to 17 residues. The DNA of the CDR3 is TGTGCCAGCAGCTCGGCCACTAGCGGGAGAGTCGGCGATGAGCAGTTCTTC. Protein: CASSSATSGRVGDEQFF. Full variable domain (rest looked up from reference TRBV7-9 and TRBJ2-1): DTGVSQNPRHKITKRGQNVTFRCDPISEHNRLYWYRQTLGQGPEFLTYFQNEAQLEKSRLLSDRFSAERPKGSFSTLEIQRTEQGDSAMYLCASSSATSGRVGDEQFFGPGTRLTVL.

This clonotype was seen a single time. The rearrangement links TRBV12-3 or TRBV12-4 to TRBJ2-5; TRBD1 matches 7 bases. Losses at the gene ends were 4 bases for V and 1 base for J; bases not matched to a gene: 3. The CDR3 is 14 amino acids. The chain's CDR3 is CASSYGQVQETQYF. Written as DNA, the CDR3 is TGTGCCAGCAGTTACGGACAGGTCCAAGAGACCCAGTACTTC.